The 10 T cell receptor beta chains presented below share a single source sample, sequenced in a study of blood T cell repertoires in COVID-19. Sequencing used immunoSEQ multiplex PCR; TCRdb keeps in-frame clones, though not all of them. The sample comprises about 150,000 clones, 76% of which are singletons, and roughly 3.5% rests with the top ten. The material sequenced was peripheral blood. All receptors come from a woman older than 75 with acute or convalescent COVID-19.

The chain is built from TRBV11-2 and TRBJ2-2; 14 positions match TRBD2. Germline V CDR1 and CDR2: SGHAT, FQNNGV. There are 15 residues in the CDR3. The V segment lost 7 bases and the J segment 5 bases; nucleotides outside the gene matches: 3. As DNA, the CDR3 is TGTGCCAGCATTCGGACTAGCGGGGGGACCGGGGAGCTGTTTTTT. Translation gives CASIRTSGGTGELFF.

The sample holds a few counts of this clone. The CDR3 nucleotides read TGTGCCAGCAGCTTGGACAGGGGCGGAAATGGCTACACCTTC. This encodes CASSLDRGGNGYTF. The V and J genes are TRBV5-4 and TRBJ1-2, with 7 positions matching TRBD1. V shed 0 bases, J shed 6 bases, and the junction held 5 bases outside the gene matches. Germline CDR1 is SGHNT and CDR2 is YYREEE (reference sequence). The CDR3 loop spans 14 amino acids.

This chain uses TRBV7-3 with TRBJ2-1; 10 bases line up with TRBD2. The germline CDR1 and CDR2 sequences are SGHTA and FQGTGA. The trim removed 5 bases at V and 2 bases at J, leaving 6 bases unmatched. The CDR3 covers 16 residues. CDR3 in DNA: TGTGCCAGCAGCGCAGGAGGGACTAGCGCCTACAATGAGCAGTTCTTC. This codes for CASSAGGTSAYNEQFF. Filled out from reference TRBV7-3 and TRBJ2-1, the complete variable domain reads GAGVSQTPSNKVTEKGKYVELRCDPISGHTALYWYRQSLGQGPEFLIYFQGTGAADDSGLPNDRFFAVRPEGSVSTLKIQRTERGDSAVYLCASSAGGTSAYNEQFFGPGTRLTVL.

This chain uses TRBV5-1 with TRBJ1-2; maybe TRBD1 (6 bases). CDR1 and CDR2 from the germline V gene are SGHRS and YFSETQ. V was shortened by 3 bases and J by 4 bases, with 13 bases between the two germline ends. This CDR3 is 14 amino acids long. The chain's CDR3 is CASSSRTDGYGYTF. As DNA, the CDR3 is TGCGCCAGCAGCTCCAGGACAGACGGCTATGGCTACACCTTC.

The V and J genes are TRBV5-1 and TRBJ1-6; D is unresolved. This CDR3 is 16 amino acids long. From germline, CDR1 is SGHRS and CDR2 YFSETQ. The V and J ends lost 4 bases and 0 bases respectively, with 11 bases between them. The CDR3: CASSNRESSYNSPLHF. CDR3 DNA: TGCGCCAGCAGCAACCGAGAAAGCTCCTATAATTCACCCCTCCACTTT.

This chain connects TRBV14 to TRBJ2-2; TRBD2 aligns across 7 bases. V lost 4 bases to trimming and J lost 2 bases; unmatched junction nucleotides: 10. The CDR3 length is 17 residues. In germline, CDR1 is SGHDN, CDR2 FVKESK. The CDR3 bases are TGTGCCAGCAGCCGTCGAGGTTCTAGCGGTAACACCGGGGAGCTGTTTTTT. This sequence encodes CASSRRGSSGNTGELFF.

This clone was picked up one time. The chain recombines TRBV5-1 with TRBJ2-4; 13 bases are shared with TRBD2. This CDR3 is 19 amino acids long. V lost 0 bases to trimming and J lost 0 bases; unmatched junction nucleotides: 6. Germline V gene data show CDR1 as SGHRS and CDR2 as YFSETQ. The DNA for the CDR3 is TGCGCCAGCAGCTTGGACCTACTAGCGGGAGGGCTAGCCAAAAACATTCAGTACTTC. Its protein product is CASSLDLLAGGLAKNIQYF.

This clone was seen only a few times. J is TRBJ1-1 and V is TRBV3-1 (or the pseudogene TRBV3-2); D gene unclear. V was cut by 1 base and J by 1 base, with 16 bases left in between. CDR3 length: 17 residues. Germline V lookup: CDR1 LGHDT, CDR2 YNNKEL (reference sequence). As DNA, the CDR3 is TGTGCCAGCAGCCAAGTTTCGCCACTCACCGCGAACACTGAAGCTTTCTTT. Translated, it gives CASSQVSPLTANTEAFF.

This chain connects TRBV30 to TRBJ2-7; the D gene is possibly TRBD2 (6 bases). The CDR3 contains 12 residues. Germline CDR1 GTSNPN, CDR2 SVGIG (reference sequence). CDR3 DNA: TGTGCTGCCGGGACTGACTCCTACGAGCAGTACTTC. It yields the protein CAAGTDSYEQYF.

This chain connects TRBV12-3 or TRBV12-4 to TRBJ2-5, with 15 positions matching TRBD2. This CDR3 contains 13 residues. The ends lost 8 bases at V and 5 bases at J; junction bases unmatched: 0. As DNA, the CDR3 is TGTGCCAGCGGGACTAGCGGGAGGGAGACCCAGTACTTC. It encodes CASGTSGRETQYF.